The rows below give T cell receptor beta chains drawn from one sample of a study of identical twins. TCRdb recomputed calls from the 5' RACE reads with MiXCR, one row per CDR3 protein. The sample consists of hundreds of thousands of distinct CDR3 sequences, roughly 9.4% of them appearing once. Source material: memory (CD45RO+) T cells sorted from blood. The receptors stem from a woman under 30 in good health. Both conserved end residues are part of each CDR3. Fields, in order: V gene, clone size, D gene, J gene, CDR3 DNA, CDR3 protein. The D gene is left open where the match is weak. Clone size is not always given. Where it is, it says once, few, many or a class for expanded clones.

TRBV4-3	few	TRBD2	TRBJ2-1	TGCGCCAGCAGCCAAGACACCCGGGGACTAAGGTCCTACAATGAGCAGTTCTTC	CASSQDTRGLRSYNEQFF
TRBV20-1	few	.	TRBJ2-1	TGCAGTGCTAGAGATCGGCGGGGGCGACCTTTTGGGGAGCAGTTCTTC	CSARDRRGRPFGEQFF
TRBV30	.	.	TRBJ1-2	TGTGCCTGGAGCCCCACCACTAGCTATGGCTACACCTTC	CAWSPTTSYGYTF
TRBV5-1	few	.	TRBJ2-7	TGCGCCAGCATGGAAATAGCTCCACCCTACGAGCAGTACTTC	CASMEIAPPYEQYF
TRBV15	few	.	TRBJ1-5	TGTGCCACCAGCCAGGACAGCTACAATCAGCCCCAGCATTTT	CATSQDSYNQPQHF
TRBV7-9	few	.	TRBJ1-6	TGTGCCAGCAGCTCTACAGGGATTTCACCCCTCCACTTT	CASSSTGISPLHF
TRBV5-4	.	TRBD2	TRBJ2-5	TGTGCCAGCAGCTCACAATTTCCGCGGGGGGCGGGACAACAAGAGACCCAGTACTTC	CASSSQFPRGAGQQETQYF
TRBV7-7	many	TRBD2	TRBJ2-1	TGTGCCAGCAGCCCGATAGCGGGAGGGGGCAATGAGCAGTTCTTC	CASSPIAGGGNEQFF
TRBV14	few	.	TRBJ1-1	TGTGCCAGCAGCCAGGGGAGTAAGGGGACTGAAGCTTTCTTT	CASSQGSKGTEAFF
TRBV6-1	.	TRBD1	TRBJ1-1	TGTGCCAGCATGCCAGGGGGGAAGGCTGAAGCTTTCTTT	CASMPGGKAEAFF
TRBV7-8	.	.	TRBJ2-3	TGTGCCAGCAGCCGCCGTCCCGGGACCCCTGATACGCAGTATTTT	CASSRRPGTPDTQYF
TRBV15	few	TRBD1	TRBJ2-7	TGTGCCACCAGCAGAGATGGGGGGACAGGGGCCTACGAGCAGTACTTC	CATSRDGGTGAYEQYF
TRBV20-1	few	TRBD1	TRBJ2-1	TGCAGTGCTAGACGGACAGGGCCCTACAATGAGCAGTTCTTC	CSARRTGPYNEQFF
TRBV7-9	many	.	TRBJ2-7	TGTGCCAGCAGCTTATCCACCCTCGAGCAGTACTTC	CASSLSTLEQYF
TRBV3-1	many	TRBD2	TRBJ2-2	TGTGCCGTCCGGGACTATCTCACCGGGGAGCTGTTTTTT	CAVRDYLTGELFF
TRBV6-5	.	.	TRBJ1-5	TGTGCCAGCAGTTACAGGGAGGATCAGCCCCAGCATTTT	CASSYREDQPQHF
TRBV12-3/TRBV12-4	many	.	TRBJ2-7	TGTGCCAGCAGAAAGGGGTTGGACTCCTACGAGCAGTACTTC	CASRKGLDSYEQYF
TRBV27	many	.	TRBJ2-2	TGTGCCAGCAAGGGGGACACCGCGAACACCGGGGAGCTGTTTTTT	CASKGDTANTGELFF
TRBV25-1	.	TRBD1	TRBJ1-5	TGTGCCAGCAGTGGGGGAAGGGACAGACGAGACGGTGGCAATCAGCCCCAGCATTTT	CASSGGRDRRDGGNQPQHF
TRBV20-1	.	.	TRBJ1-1	TGCAGTGCAGGGAGGGGGGCGACGGGGACTGAAGCTTTCTTT	CSAGRGATGTEAFF
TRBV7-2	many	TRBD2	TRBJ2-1	TGTGCCAGCAGCTTAGTAGCGGGGGGTTACAATGAGCAGTTCTTC	CASSLVAGGYNEQFF
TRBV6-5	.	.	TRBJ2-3	TGTGCCAGCAGTTACCATGTACAGGTGTCCGTTAGTACAGATACGCAGTATTTT	CASSYHVQVSVSTDTQYF
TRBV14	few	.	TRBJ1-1	TGTGCCAGCAGCCAAGGGGCGCCTAGAGACACTGAAGCTTTCTTT	CASSQGAPRDTEAFF
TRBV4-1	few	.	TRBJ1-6	TGCGCCAGCAGCCGAGAGAAGGATTCACCCCTCCACTTT	CASSREKDSPLHF
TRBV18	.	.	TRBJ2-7	TGTGCCAGCTCACCACCGCGGGACTTAGGCAACGAGCAGTACTTC	CASSPPRDLGNEQYF
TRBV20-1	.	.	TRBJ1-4	TGCAGTGCTTGGCGTCGGGAAAAACTGTTTTTT	CSAWRREKLFF
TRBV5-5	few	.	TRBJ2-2	TGTGCCAGCAGCTTGTTGCATGGCGGGGAGCTGTTTTTT	CASSLLHGGELFF